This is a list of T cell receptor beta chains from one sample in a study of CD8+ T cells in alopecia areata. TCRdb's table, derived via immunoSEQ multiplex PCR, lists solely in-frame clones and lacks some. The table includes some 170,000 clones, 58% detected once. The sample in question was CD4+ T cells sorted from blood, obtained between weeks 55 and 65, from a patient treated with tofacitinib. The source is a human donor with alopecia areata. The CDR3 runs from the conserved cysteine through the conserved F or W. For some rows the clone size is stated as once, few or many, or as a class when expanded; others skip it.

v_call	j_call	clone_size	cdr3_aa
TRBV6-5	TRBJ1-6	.	CASTRTGVNSPLHF
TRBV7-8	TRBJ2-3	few	CASSSTGPLDTQYF
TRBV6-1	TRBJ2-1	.	CASSGQGNRNEQFF
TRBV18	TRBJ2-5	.	CASSLDYQETQYF
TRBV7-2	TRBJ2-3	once	CASSLDVTQYF
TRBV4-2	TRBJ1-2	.	CASSQDTGRPGSYTF
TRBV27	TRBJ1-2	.	CASSLRPHYGYTF
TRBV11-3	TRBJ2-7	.	CASSANRGGYEQYF
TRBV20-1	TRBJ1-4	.	CSARGYEKLFF
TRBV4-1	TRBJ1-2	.	CASSQERGQRSGYTF